The entry below describes one T cell receptor (beta chain). The repertoire was sequenced with immunoSEQ multiplex PCR; TCRdb's copy has only in-frame clones and lacks some. This sample has roughly 88,000 clones, with approximately 90% found just once. Germline CDR1 reads MNHNS; CDR2 reads SASEGT. V shed 1 base, J shed 4 bases, and the junction held 6 bases outside the gene matches. This CDR3 has 15 amino acids. This entry belongs to a study of control samples from healthy donors and cancer patients. The material sequenced was blood. The chain carries TRBV6-1 and TRBJ1-2; 7 bases map to TRBD1. This receptor was obtained from a woman in her 30s in good health. The CDR3 here is CASSEGQGVSYGYTF. In DNA form, the CDR3 reads TGTGCCAGCAGTGAAGGACAGGGAGTCTCCTATGGCTACACCTTC.